This TCR beta chain comes out of a study of cytomegalovirus exposure and HLA in healthy donors. Study-level points and caveats: Most TCR sequences were uncommon, yet certain public TCRs appeared in many donors. The study flagged some 170 TCR beta chains as cytomegalovirus-associated. In the 120 or so validation repertoires, just under 95% of cluster scores exceeded 0, per a later analysis.

Separation from the roughly 670-subject first cohort characterized the 120-subject validation cohort, to which the donors belonged. Comment on this clone: Its antigen remains unidentified.

Per the germline V gene, CDR1 is MNHEY and CDR2 is SMNVEV (reference sequence). This CDR3 has 13 residues. Trimming at V came to 3 bases and at J to 14 bases, leaving 10 bases not matched to a gene. Only in-frame clones appear in the TCRdb table, and some are missing; sequencing was by immunoSEQ multiplex PCR. There are some 210,000 clones in the sample; more than 75% occur only once, and approximately 2% lies in the top ten. This TCR came from a young woman in good health and CMV-seropositive. The sample comprised PBMCs. The chain has TRBV27 and TRBJ2-1; 7 bases are shared with TRBD2. CDR3 DNA sequence: TGTGCCAGCAGTTTTTCTCTAGCGGACCAAGAGTTCTTC. It codes for CASSFSLADQEFF.